These 21 T cell receptor beta chains were all obtained from the same sample, sequenced in a study of cytomegalovirus exposure and HLA in healthy donors. The PCR ran on 60 Vbeta and 13 Jbeta primers. Generated by immunoSEQ multiplex PCR, the TCRdb table keeps only in-frame clones and is missing some. The table includes 200,000 to 300,000 clones, just under 80% detected once. Material: PBMCs. These TCRs come from a boy between 10 and 17 years old in good health and CMV-seronegative.

This clone occurred a few times. The chain couples TRBV19 to TRBJ2-2; D is unclear. Trimming pared 3 bases from V and 6 bases from J, leaving 11 bases between. CDR1 is LNHDA, CDR2 SQIVND, per germline (reference sequence). This CDR3 comprises 14 residues. The CDR3 region is CASSIQRWAGELFF. The CDR3 DNA is TGTGCCAGTAGTATTCAGCGCTGGGCCGGGGAGCTGTTTTTT.

The V and J genes are TRBV30 and TRBJ2-3, with a possible D match to TRBD1 (5 bases). The CDR3 loop spans 16 amino acids. Germline V gives CDR1 GTSNPN, CDR2 SVGIG (reference sequence). V was clipped by 1 base and J by 0 bases, with 14 bases between them. CDR3 nucleotides: TGTGCCTGGAGTGATAACCACAGGCATAGCACAGATACGCAGTATTTT. It codes for CAWSDNHRHSTDTQYF. The entire variable domain, with the rest obtained from reference TRBV30 and TRBJ2-3, is as follows: SQTIHQWPATLVQPVGSPLSLECTVEGTSNPNLYWYRQAAGRGLQLLFYSVGIGQISSEVPQNLSASRPQDRQFILSSKKLLLSDSGFYLCAWSDNHRHSTDTQYFGPGTRLTVL.

This clone appeared once. The V call is TRBV15, the J call TRBJ2-3; TRBD2 matches 10 bases. Germline trimming cut 4 bases from V and 1 base from J; bases unmatched to any gene: 5. CDR1 and CDR2 from the germline V gene are LNHNV and YYDKDF (reference sequence). This CDR3 has 16 amino acids. DNA for the CDR3: TGTGCCACCAGCAAAGGGACTAGCGTAGGCACAGATACGCAGTATTTT. This gives the protein CATSKGTSVGTDTQYF.

The rearrangement joins TRBV19 to TRBJ2-5; TRBD1 is a possible D gene (6 bases). Germline V CDR1 and CDR2: LNHDA, SQIVND (reference sequence). The CDR3 is 16 amino acids. Trimming took off 3 bases at V and 2 bases at J, with 16 bases between the two ends. CDR3 coding DNA: TGTGCCAGTAGTATGAGGTATGGGACACTGCAAGAGACCCAGTACTTC. Its protein is CASSMRYGTLQETQYF.

This chain uses TRBV9 with TRBJ2-1; a weak D match, TRBD1 (5 bases). V was pared by 3 bases and J by 4 bases, with 8 bases between. This CDR3 is 13 amino acids long. Germline CDR1 is SGDLS and CDR2 is YYNGEE. The CDR3 DNA follows: TGTGCCAGCAGCGCCAGGGATTACAATGAGCAGTTCTTC. It yields the protein CASSARDYNEQFF.

This clone was found once. The gene calls are TRBV5-8 and TRBJ2-7; D perhaps matches TRBD1 (6 bases). Trimming stripped 0 bases from V and 3 bases from J, with 10 bases between. In germline, CDR1 is SGHTS, CDR2 YDEGEE. This CDR3 comprises 14 residues. The CDR3 nucleotides read TGTGCCAGCAGCTTGGTCGTCAGGGGCTACGAGCAGTACTTC. Translation gives CASSLVVRGYEQYF.

The chain has TRBV11-3 and TRBJ2-7, with 8 bases that match TRBD1. CDR3 length: 17 residues. Germline V gene sequence: CDR1 SGHNT, CDR2 YENEEA. J lost 6 bases, V lost 4 bases, and 17 bases had no gene match. CDR3 amino acids: CASSSVSGGRGPGEQYF. DNA for the CDR3: TGTGCCAGCAGCTCCGTCTCAGGAGGCAGGGGGCCCGGCGAGCAGTACTTC.

This clone was recorded only once. The chain employs TRBV19 and TRBJ1-1; 9 bases are shared with TRBD1. CDR1 is LNHDA, CDR2 SQIVND, per germline (reference sequence). The CDR3 spans 14 residues. V gave up 6 bases and J gave up 5 bases; unmatched junction bases: 7. This CDR3 is CASRLDRGRTEAFF. In DNA form, the CDR3 reads TGTGCCAGTAGGCTGGACAGGGGTAGGACTGAAGCTTTCTTT.

V gene TRBV7-3 combines with J gene TRBJ2-7; perhaps TRBD1 as D (6 bases). Germline V lookup: CDR1 SGHTA, CDR2 FQGTGA. This CDR3 is built from 14 residues. The germline V and J ends were trimmed by 1 base and 3 bases, with 10 bases remaining between them. The CDR3 bases are TGTGCCAGCAGCTTAATGGGACACGGCTACGAGCAGTACTTC. Its protein product is CASSLMGHGYEQYF.

This clone came up a few times. The rearrangement joins TRBV27 to TRBJ1-5; 11 bases are a match to TRBD1. This CDR3 has 17 residues. Germline CDR1 reads MNHEY; CDR2 reads SMNVEV (reference sequence). Trimming took 5 bases from V and 2 from J; bases not matched to a gene: 8. The CDR3 coding sequence is TGTGCCAGCAGTACCTCGGGACAGGGGGGCGGCAATCAGCCCCAGCATTTT. Encoded protein: CASSTSGQGGGNQPQHF.

The sample holds one count of this clone. V usage is TRBV7-8 and J usage is TRBJ2-3, with D perhaps matching TRBD1 (6 bases). The germline V gene has CDR1 SGHVS and CDR2 FQNEAQ. Trimming took off 2 bases at V and 3 bases at J, with 12 bases between the two ends. This CDR3 region has 15 residues. CDR3 sequence: CASSLQGKDTDTQYF. The CDR3 nucleotides are TGTGCCAGCAGCTTACAGGGGAAGGATACAGATACGCAGTATTTT.

This clone was seen more than once but under ten times. The V gene is TRBV4-1, the J gene TRBJ2-3, with 10 bases fitting TRBD1. V was pared by 2 bases and J by 3 bases, with 5 bases of the junction left unmatched. The CDR3 runs to 16 residues. Germline loops: CDR1 MGHRA, CDR2 YSYEKL. The CDR3 here is CASSQPGQGETDTQYF. DNA of the CDR3: TGCGCCAGCAGCCAACCCGGACAGGGGGAAACAGATACGCAGTATTTT.

This clone showed up just a few times. The chain employs TRBV19 and TRBJ1-6; 7 positions agree with TRBD1. CDR1 LNHDA and CDR2 SQIVND come from the germline V gene (reference sequence). With V trimmed by 5 bases and J by 7 bases, 5 bases remained unmatched. The length of the CDR3 is 14 residues. The CDR3 reads CASSPGQRNSPLHF. Written as DNA, the CDR3 is TGTGCCAGTAGTCCGGGACAGAGGAATTCACCCCTCCACTTT. Looking up the rest from reference TRBV19 and TRBJ1-6 gives the full variable domain: DGGITQSPKYLFRKEGQNVTLSCEQNLNHDAMYWYRQDPGQGLRLIYYSQIVNDFQKGDIAEGYSVSREKKESFPLTVTSAQKNPTAFYLCASSPGQRNSPLHFGNGTRLTVT.

The chain combines TRBV2 with TRBJ2-2, with D perhaps matching TRBD1 (6 bases). Germline V lookup: CDR1 SNHLY, CDR2 FYNNEI. The CDR3 sequence is 13 residues long. V gave up 4 bases and J gave up 4 bases, with 7 bases separating them. The CDR3: CASSADSTGELFF. As DNA, the CDR3 is TGTGCCAGCAGTGCGGACAGCACCGGGGAGCTGTTTTTT. Filled out from reference TRBV2 and TRBJ2-2, the complete variable domain reads EPEVTQTPSHQVTQMGQEVILRCVPISNHLYFYWYRQILGQKVEFLVSFYNNEISEKSEIFDDQFSVERPDGSNFTLKIRSTKLEDSAMYFCASSADSTGELFFGEGSRLTVL.

This clone appeared once. The chain recombines TRBV11-2 with TRBJ1-1; D unclear. Per germline, CDR1 SGHAT and CDR2 FQNNGV. This CDR3 is 17 amino acids long. V was shortened by 1 base and J by 0 bases, with 15 bases between the two germline ends. CDR3 protein: CASSLVYRQSVNTEAFF. The DNA for the CDR3 is TGTGCCAGCAGCTTAGTATACCGGCAGAGCGTGAACACTGAAGCTTTCTTT.

The chain uses TRBV19 and TRBJ2-7, with TRBD2 identical over 14 bases. After removal of 4 bases from V and 6 bases from J, the junction contained 11 bases not matched to a gene. The CDR3 runs to 17 residues. Germline values: CDR1 LNHDA, CDR2 SQIVND (reference sequence). Written as DNA, the CDR3 is TGTGCCAGTAGTACATCTCTGACTAGCGGGGGGGAAATCGAGCAGTACTTC. Translation: CASSTSLTSGGEIEQYF.

J is TRBJ1-2 and V is TRBV30, with TRBD1 matching over 10 bases. CDR1 is GTSNPN, CDR2 SVGIG, per germline (reference sequence). V shed 1 base, J shed 6 bases, and the junction held 8 bases outside the gene matches. CDR3 length: 15 amino acids. DNA of the CDR3: TGTGCCTGGAGTGGGGGGACAGGGGCAGCGGATGGCTACACCTTC. This encodes CAWSGGTGAADGYTF.

The chain has TRBV11-3 and TRBJ2-1, with TRBD2 matching 8 bases. This CDR3 is 15 amino acids long. Trimming at V came to 4 bases and at J to 8 bases, leaving 10 bases not matched to a gene. Germline lookup yields CDR1 SGHNT and CDR2 YENEEA. The CDR3 sequence: CASSWGGGRGDEQFF. The CDR3, as DNA: TGTGCCAGCAGCTGGGGCGGGGGGCGCGGCGATGAGCAGTTCTTC. Supplemented by reference TRBV11-3 and TRBJ2-1, the full variable domain reads EAGVVQSPRYKIIEKKQPVAFWCNPISGHNTLYWYLQNLGQGPELLIRYENEEAVDDSQLPKDRFSAERLKGVDSTLKIQPAELGDSAVYLCASSWGGGRGDEQFFGPGTRLTVL.

This chain connects TRBV10-1 to TRBJ2-2; 9 nucleotides align to TRBD1. The CDR3 is 17 residues long. Trimming took 6 bases from V and 4 from J; bases not matched to a gene: 12. Germline CDR1 is WNHNN and CDR2 is SYGVQD (reference sequence). DNA for the CDR3: TGCGCCAGCAGGGAAAGACCGGGACAGGGTGGCACCGGGGAGCTGTTTTTT. Translated: CASRERPGQGGTGELFF.

V and J are TRBV11-2 and TRBJ1-2; 8 nucleotides line up with TRBD1. The J segment lost 7 bases and the V segment lost 3 bases, leaving 7 bases of the junction unmatched. Germline V gives CDR1 SGHAT, CDR2 FQNNGV. The CDR3 extends over 14 amino acids. The CDR3 here is CASSLHQGAGGYTF. The DNA for the CDR3 is TGTGCCAGCAGCTTGCACCAGGGGGCGGGTGGCTACACCTTC.

CDR3 sequence (DNA): TGCAGCGTTTCCCCGGGGGGGCCGACCGGGGAGCTGTTTTTT. It is translated as CSVSPGGPTGELFF. The chain links TRBV29-1 to TRBJ2-2; 8 bases map to TRBD2. The CDR3 is 14 amino acids. The trim removed 5 bases at V and 5 bases at J, leaving 7 bases unmatched. Germline V gene data show CDR1 as SQVTM and CDR2 as ANQGSEA.